This T cell receptor beta chain derives from a study of blood T cell repertoires in COVID-19. Study context: Collection of acute and convalescent COVID-19 samples took place in the United States, Italy and Spain.

This clone was seen a few times. Here immunoSEQ multiplex PCR was the method, and the copy in TCRdb shows in-frame clones only, minus some. The sample shows some 150,000 clones, roughly four fifths of them seen only once. This CDR3 contains 16 residues. Per the germline V gene, CDR1 is MNHNS and CDR2 is SASEGT. Trimming shortened V by 2 bases and J by 4 bases, and 15 bases separated the two germline ends. V usage is TRBV6-1 and J usage is TRBJ1-5, with D maybe TRBD1 (5 bases). What was sequenced was peripheral blood. This sequence originates from a woman in her sixties or seventies with COVID-19, enrolled during active disease. CDR3 protein: CASSERGITRNQPQHF. The CDR3 DNA sequence: TGTGCCAGCAGTGAAAGGGGCATCACTCGAAATCAGCCCCAGCATTTT.